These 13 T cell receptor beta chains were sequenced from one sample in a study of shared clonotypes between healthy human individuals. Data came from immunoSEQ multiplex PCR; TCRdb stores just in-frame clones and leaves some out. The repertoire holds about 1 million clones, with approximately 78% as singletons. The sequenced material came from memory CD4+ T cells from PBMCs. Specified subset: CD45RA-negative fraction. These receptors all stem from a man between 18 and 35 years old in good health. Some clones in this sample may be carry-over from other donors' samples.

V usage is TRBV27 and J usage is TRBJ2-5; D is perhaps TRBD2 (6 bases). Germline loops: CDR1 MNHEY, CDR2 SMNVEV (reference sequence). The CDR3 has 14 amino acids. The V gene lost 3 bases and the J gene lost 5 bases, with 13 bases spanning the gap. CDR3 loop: CASSFLGSRETQYF. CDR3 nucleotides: TGTGCCAGCAGTTTTCTCGGGAGTAGGGAGACCCAGTACTTC.

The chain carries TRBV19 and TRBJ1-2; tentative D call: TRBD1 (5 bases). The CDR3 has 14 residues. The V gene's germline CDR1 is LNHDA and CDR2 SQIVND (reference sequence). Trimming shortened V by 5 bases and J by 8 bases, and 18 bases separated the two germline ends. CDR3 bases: TGTGCCAGTAGTGCATCCGGGACCCTATACGGCTACACCTTC. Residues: CASSASGTLYGYTF.

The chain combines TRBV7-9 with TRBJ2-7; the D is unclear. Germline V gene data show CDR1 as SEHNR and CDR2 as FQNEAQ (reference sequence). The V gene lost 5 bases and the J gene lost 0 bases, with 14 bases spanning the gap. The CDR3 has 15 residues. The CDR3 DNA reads TGTGCCAGCAGCCGAGGTCAGAAGAGCTCCTACGAGCAGTACTTC. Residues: CASSRGQKSSYEQYF. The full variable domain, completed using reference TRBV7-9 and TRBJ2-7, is DTGVSQNPRHKITKRGQNVTFRCDPISEHNRLYWYRQTLGQGPEFLTYFQNEAQLEKSRLLSDRFSAERPKGSFSTLEIQRTEQGDSAMYLCASSRGQKSSYEQYFGPGTRLTVT.

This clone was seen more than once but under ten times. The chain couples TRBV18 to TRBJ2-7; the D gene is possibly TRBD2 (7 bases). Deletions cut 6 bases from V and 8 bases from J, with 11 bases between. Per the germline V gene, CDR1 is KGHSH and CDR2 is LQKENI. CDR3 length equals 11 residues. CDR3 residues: CASSTGGQQYF. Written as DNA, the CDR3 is TGTGCCAGCTCCACCGGGGGGCAGCAGTACTTC.

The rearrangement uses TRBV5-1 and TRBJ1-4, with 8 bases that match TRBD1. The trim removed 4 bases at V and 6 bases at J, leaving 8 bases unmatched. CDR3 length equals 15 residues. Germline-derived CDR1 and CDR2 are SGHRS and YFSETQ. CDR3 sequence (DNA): TGCGCCAGCAGCCGCTGGACAGGGAAGGATGAAAAACTGTTTTTT. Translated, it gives CASSRWTGKDEKLFF.

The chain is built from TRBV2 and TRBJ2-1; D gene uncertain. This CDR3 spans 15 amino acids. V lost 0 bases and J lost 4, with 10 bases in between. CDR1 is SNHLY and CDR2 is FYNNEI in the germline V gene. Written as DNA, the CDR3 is TGTGCCAGCAGTGAAGCGGGCAGCCCTTACAATGAGCAGTTCTTC. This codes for CASSEAGSPYNEQFF.

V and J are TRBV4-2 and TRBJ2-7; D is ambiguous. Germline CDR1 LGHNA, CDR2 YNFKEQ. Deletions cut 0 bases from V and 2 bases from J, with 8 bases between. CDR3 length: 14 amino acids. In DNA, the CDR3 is TGTGCCAGCAGCCAAGATCGGAGCGCCTACGAGCAGTACTTC. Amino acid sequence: CASSQDRSAYEQYF.

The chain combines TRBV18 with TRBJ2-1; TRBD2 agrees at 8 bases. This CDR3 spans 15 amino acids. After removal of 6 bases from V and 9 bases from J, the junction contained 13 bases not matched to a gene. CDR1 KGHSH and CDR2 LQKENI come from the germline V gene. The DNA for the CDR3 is TGTGCCAGCTCGGGGGGTCTGCGGGAGGAAGGTGAGCAGTTCTTC. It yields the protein CASSGGLREEGEQFF.

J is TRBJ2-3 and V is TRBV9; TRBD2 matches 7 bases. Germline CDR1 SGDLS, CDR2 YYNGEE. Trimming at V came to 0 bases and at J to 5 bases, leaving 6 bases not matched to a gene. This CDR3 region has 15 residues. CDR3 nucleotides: TGTGCCAGCAGCGTAGTAGGACTAGTACTAGATACGCAGTATTTT. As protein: CASSVVGLVLDTQYF.

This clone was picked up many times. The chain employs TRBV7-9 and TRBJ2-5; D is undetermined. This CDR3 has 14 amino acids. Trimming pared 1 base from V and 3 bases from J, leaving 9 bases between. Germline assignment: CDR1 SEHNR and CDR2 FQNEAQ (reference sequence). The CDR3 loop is CASSLVPQKETQYF. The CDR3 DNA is TGTGCCAGCAGCTTAGTTCCCCAGAAAGAGACCCAGTACTTC.

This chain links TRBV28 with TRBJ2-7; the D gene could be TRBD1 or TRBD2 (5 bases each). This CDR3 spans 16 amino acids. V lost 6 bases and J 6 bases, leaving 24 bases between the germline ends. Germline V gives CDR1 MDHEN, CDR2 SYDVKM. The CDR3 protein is CASSTRLGHRDGEQYF. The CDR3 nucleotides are TGTGCCAGCAGCACCCGCCTAGGACATCGGGACGGCGAGCAGTACTTC.

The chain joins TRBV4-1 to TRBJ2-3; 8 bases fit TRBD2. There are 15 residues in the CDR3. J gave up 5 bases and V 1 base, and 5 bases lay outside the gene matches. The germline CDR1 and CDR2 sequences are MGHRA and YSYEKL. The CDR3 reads CASSQVAGGGDTQYF. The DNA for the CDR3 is TGCGCCAGCAGCCAAGTCGCGGGAGGAGGAGATACGCAGTATTTT.

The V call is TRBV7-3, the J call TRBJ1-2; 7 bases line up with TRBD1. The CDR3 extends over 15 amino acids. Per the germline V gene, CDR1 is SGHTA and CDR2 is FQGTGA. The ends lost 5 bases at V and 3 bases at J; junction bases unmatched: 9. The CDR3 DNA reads TGTGCCAGCAGCCCGACAGGGCTGAACGACTATGGCTACACCTTC. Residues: CASSPTGLNDYGYTF.